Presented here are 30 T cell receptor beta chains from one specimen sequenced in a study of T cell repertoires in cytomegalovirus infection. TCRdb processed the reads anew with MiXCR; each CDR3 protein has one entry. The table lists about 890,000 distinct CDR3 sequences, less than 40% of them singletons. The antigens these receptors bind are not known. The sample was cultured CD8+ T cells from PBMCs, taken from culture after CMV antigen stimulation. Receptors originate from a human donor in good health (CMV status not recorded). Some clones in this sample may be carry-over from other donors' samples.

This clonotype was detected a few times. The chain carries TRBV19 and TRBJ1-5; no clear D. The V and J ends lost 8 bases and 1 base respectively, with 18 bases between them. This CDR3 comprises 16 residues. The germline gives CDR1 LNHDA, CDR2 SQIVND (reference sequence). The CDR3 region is CASLEEGVHSNQPQHF. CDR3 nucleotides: TGTGCCAGTTTGGAGGAGGGAGTCCACAGCAATCAGCCCCAGCATTTT.

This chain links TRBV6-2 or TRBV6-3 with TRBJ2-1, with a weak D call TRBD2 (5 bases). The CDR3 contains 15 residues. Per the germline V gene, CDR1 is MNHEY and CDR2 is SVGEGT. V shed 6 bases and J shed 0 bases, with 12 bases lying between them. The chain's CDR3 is CASSLDLYSYNEQFF. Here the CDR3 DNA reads TGTGCCAGCAGCCTGGACTTATACTCCTACAATGAGCAGTTCTTC.

The CDR3 protein is CASRPRDRIYNEQFF. The CDR3 region has the DNA TGTGCCAGTAGACCCCGGGACAGGATTTACAATGAGCAGTTCTTC. The V call is TRBV19, the J call TRBJ2-1; TRBD1 matches 8 bases. The CDR3 covers 15 residues. Germline CDR1 is LNHDA and CDR2 is SQIVND (reference sequence). The J segment lost 4 bases and the V segment lost 6 bases, leaving 8 bases of the junction unmatched. The entire variable domain, with the rest obtained from reference TRBV19 and TRBJ2-1, is as follows: DGGITQSPKYLFRKEGQNVTLSCEQNLNHDAMYWYRQDPGQGLRLIYYSQIVNDFQKGDIAEGYSVSREKKESFPLTVTSAQKNPTAFYLCASRPRDRIYNEQFFGPGTRLTVL.

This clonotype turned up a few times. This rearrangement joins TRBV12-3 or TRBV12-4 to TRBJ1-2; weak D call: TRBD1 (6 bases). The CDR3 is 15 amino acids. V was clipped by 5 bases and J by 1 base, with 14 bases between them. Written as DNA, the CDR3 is TGTGCCAGCAGTCCCCCCCAGGGGAGTAACTATGGCTACACCTTC. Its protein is CASSPPQGSNYGYTF.

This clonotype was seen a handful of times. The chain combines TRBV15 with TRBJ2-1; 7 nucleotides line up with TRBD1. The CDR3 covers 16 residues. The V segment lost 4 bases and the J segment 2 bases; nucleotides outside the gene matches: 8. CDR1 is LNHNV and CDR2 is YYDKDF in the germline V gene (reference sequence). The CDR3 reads CATSKDREGPYNEQFF. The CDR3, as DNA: TGTGCCACCAGCAAAGACAGGGAAGGGCCCTACAATGAGCAGTTCTTC.

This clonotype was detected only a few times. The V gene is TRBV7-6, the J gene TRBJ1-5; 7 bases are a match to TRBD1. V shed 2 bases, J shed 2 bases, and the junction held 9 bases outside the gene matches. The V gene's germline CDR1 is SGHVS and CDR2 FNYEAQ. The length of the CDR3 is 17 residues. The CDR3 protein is CASSLKGGAWGNQPQHF. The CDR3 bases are TGTGCCAGCAGCTTAAAAGGGGGCGCTTGGGGCAATCAGCCCCAGCATTTT.

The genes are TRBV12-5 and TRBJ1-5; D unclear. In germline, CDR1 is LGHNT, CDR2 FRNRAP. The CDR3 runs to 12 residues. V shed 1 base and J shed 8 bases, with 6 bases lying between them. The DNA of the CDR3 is TGTGCTAGTGGTTTGGGGGAAGAGCCCCAGCATTTT. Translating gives CASGLGEEPQHF.

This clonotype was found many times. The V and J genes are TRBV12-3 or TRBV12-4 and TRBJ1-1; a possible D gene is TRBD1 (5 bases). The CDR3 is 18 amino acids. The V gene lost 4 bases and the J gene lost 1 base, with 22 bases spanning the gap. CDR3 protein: CASSSRSIAGARNTEAFF. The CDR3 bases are TGTGCCAGCAGTTCCCGGTCGATCGCCGGGGCCCGGAACACTGAAGCTTTCTTT.

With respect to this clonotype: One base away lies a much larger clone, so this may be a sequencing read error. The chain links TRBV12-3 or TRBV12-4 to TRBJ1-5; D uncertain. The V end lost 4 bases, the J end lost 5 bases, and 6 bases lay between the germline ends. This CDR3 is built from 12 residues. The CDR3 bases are TGTGCCAGCAGTTCCGACGATCAGCCCCAGCATTTT. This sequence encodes CASSSDDQPQHF.

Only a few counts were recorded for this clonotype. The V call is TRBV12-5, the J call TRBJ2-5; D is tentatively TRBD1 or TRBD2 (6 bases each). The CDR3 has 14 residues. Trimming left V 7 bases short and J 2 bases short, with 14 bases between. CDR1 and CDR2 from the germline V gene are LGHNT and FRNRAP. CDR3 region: CASASGGGQETQYF. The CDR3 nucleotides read TGTGCTAGTGCCTCCGGGGGCGGACAAGAGACCCAGTACTTC.

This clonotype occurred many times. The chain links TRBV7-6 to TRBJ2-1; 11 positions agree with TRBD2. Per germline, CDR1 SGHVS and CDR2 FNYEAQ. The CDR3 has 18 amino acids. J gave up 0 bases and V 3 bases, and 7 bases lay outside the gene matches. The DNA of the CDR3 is TGTGCCAGCAGCTTGGTGGGACTAGCGGCCCGCTCCTACAATGAGCAGTTCTTC. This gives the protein CASSLVGLAARSYNEQFF.

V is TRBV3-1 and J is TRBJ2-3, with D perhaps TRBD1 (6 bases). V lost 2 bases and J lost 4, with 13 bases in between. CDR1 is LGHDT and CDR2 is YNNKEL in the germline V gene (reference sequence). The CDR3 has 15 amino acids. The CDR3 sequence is CASSQIIRGADTQYF. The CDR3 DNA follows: TGTGCCAGCAGCCAAATTATCAGGGGCGCAGATACGCAGTATTTT.

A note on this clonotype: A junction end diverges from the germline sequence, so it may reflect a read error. The CDR3 bases are TGTGCCAGCAGCCAAGACTCCGGGACAGGGAACACCGGGGAGCTGTTTTTT. This translates into CASSQDSGTGNTGELFF. The rearrangement links TRBV4-1 to TRBJ2-2, with TRBD1 matching 8 bases. The CDR3 has 17 amino acids. Germline CDR1 MGHRA, CDR2 YSYEKL.

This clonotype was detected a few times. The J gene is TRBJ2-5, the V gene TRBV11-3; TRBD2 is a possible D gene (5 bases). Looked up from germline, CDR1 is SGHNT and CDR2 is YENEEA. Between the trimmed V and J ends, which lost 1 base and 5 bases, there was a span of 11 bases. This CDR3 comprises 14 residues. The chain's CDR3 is CASSLAGNMETQYF. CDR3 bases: TGTGCCAGCAGCTTAGCGGGGAATATGGAGACCCAGTACTTC.

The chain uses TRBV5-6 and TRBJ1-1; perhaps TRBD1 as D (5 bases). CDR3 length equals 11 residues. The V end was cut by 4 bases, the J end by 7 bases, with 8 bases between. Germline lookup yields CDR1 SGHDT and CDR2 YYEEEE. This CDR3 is CASSHRYEAFF. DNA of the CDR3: TGTGCCAGCAGCCACAGGTATGAAGCTTTCTTT.

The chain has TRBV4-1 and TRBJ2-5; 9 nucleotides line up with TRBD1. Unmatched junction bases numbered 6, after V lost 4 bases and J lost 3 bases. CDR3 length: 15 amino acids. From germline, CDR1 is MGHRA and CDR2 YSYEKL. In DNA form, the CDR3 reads TGCGCCAGCAGCCTAAGGACAGGGGAAAAAGAGACCCAGTACTTC. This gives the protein CASSLRTGEKETQYF.

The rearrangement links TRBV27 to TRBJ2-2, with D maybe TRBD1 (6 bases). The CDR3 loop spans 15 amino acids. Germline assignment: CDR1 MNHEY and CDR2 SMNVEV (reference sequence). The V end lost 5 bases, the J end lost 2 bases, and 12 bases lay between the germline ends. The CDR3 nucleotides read TGTGCCAGCAGTCCCACAGGGTACAACACCGGGGAGCTGTTTTTT. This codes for CASSPTGYNTGELFF.

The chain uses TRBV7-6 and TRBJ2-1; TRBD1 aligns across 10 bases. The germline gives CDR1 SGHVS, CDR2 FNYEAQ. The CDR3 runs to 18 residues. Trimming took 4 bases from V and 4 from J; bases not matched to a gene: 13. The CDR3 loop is CASSSTTLDRGRYNEQFF. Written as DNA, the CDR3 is TGTGCCAGCAGCTCAACCACCCTCGACAGGGGGCGATACAATGAGCAGTTCTTC.

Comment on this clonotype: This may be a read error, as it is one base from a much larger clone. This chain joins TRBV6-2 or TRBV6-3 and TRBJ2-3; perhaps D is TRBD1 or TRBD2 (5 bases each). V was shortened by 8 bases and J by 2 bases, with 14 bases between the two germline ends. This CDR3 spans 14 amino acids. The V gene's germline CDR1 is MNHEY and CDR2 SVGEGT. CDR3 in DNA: TGTGCCAGCGGGGGTCGGATCCACACAGATACGCAGTATTTT. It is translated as CASGGRIHTDTQYF.

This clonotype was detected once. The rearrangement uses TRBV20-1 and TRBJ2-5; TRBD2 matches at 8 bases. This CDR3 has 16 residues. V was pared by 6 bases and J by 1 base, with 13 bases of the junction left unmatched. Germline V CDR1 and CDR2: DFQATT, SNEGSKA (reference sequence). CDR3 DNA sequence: TGCAGTGCCCACCCCCAAGCGGGGGTCTTCCAAGAGACCCAGTACTTC. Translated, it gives CSAHPQAGVFQETQYF.

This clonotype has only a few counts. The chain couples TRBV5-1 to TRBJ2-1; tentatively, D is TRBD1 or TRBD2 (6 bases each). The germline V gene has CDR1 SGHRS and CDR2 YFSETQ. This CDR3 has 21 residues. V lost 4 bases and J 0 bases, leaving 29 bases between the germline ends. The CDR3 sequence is CASSLKGGRIEDDLSYNEQFF. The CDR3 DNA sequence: TGCGCCAGCAGCCTGAAGGGGGGCCGGATTGAGGACGACCTCTCCTACAATGAGCAGTTCTTC.

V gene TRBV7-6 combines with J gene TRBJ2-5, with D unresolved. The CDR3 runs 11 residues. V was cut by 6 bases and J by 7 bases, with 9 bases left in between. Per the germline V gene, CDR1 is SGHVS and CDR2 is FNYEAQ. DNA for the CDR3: TGTGCCAGCAGTTCCCAAAGGACCCAGTACTTC. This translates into CASSSQRTQYF.

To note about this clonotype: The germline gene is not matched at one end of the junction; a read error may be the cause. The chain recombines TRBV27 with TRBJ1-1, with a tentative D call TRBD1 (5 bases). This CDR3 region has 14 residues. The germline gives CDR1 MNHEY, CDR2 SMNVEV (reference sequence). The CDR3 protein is CANSWGQGNTEAFF. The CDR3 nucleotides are TGTGCCAACAGTTGGGGCCAGGGAAACACTGAAGCTTTCTTT.

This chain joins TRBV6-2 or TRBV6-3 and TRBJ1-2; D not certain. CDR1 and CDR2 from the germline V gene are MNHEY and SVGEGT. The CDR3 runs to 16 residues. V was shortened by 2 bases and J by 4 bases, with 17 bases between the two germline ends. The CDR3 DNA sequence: TGTGCCAGCAGTTACCCGAAGGACCGTCCCAGCTATGGCTACACCTTC. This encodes CASSYPKDRPSYGYTF.

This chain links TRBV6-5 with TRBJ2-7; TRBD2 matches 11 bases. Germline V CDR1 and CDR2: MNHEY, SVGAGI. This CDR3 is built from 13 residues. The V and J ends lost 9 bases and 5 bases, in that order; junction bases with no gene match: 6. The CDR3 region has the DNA TGTGCCAGTACCCTAGCGGGGGGTAACGAGCAGTACTTC. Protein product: CASTLAGGNEQYF.

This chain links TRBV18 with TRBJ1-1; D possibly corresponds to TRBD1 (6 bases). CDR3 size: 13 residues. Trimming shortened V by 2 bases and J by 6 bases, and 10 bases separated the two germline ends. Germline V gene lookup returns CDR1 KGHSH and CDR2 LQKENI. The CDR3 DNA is TGTGCCAGCTCACCAGAGGGGGGCGCTGAAGCTTTCTTT. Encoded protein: CASSPEGGAEAFF. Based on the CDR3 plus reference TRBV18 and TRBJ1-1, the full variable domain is NAGVMQNPRHLVRRRGQEARLRCSPMKGHSHVYWYRQLPEEGLKFMVYLQKENIIDESGMPKERFSAEFPKEGPSILRIQQVVRGDSAAYFCASSPEGGAEAFFGQGTRLTVV.

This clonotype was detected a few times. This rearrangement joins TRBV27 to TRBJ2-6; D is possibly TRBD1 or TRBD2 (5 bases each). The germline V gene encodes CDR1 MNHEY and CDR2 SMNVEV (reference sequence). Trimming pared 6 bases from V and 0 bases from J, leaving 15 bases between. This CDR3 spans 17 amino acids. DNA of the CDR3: TGTGCCAGCAGAGAGGGGACCAGGAACTCTGGGGCCAACGTCCTGACTTTC. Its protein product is CASREGTRNSGANVLTF.

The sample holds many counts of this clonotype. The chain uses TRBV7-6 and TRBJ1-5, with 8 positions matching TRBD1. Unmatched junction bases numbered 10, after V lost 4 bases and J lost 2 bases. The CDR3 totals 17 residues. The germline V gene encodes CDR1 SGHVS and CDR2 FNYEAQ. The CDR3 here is CASSYRIQGDGNQPQHF. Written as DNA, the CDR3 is TGTGCCAGCAGCTATCGGATACAGGGGGATGGCAATCAGCCCCAGCATTTT. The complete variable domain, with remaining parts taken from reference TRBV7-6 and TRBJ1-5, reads GAGVSQSPRYKVTKRGQDVALRCDPISGHVSLYWYRQALGQGPEFLTYFNYEAQQDKSGLPNDRFSAERPEGSISTLTIQRTEQRDSAMYRCASSYRIQGDGNQPQHFGDGTRLSIL.

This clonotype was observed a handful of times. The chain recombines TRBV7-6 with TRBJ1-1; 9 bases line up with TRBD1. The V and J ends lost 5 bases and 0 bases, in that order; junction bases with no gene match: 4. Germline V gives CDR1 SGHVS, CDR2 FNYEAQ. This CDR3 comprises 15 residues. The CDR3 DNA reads TGTGCCAGCAGCGCGGGACAGGGAGTGAACACTGAAGCTTTCTTT. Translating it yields CASSAGQGVNTEAFF.

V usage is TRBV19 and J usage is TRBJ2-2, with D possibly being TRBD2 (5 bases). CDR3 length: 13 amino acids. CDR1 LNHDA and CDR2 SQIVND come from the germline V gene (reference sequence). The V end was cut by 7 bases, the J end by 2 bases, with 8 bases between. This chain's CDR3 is CASNTGNTGELFF. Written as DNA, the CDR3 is TGTGCCAGTAATACGGGAAACACCGGGGAGCTGTTTTTT.